This T cell receptor (beta chain) was observed in a study of OX40 agonist ivuxolimab in advanced cancers. About the research overall: Partial response was recorded in three patients: one hepatocellular carcinoma and two cutaneous melanoma cases.

The germline V gene has CDR1 KGHSH and CDR2 LQKENI. V lost 6 bases, J lost 3 bases, and 14 bases lay in between. The CDR3 totals 14 residues. The study, taken as a whole, reports: In general, CD8+ T cells held more expanded clones than CD4+ did, on average. Patients who responded partially at 0.1-3.0 mg/kg showed clonal expansion ranking among the lowest. In the 0.1 to 3.0 mg/kg range, CD4+ and CD8+ blood T cells had expanded clonally by week 6.

The table came from immunoSEQ multiplex PCR; TCRdb's copy has only in-frame clones and leaves some out. The sample holds fewer than 90,000 clones, more than 75% seen once. Points on this clone: What it recognizes is unknown.

The clonotype originates from an adult with an advanced solid tumor such as melanoma, head and neck, liver or kidney cancer. The input for sequencing was CD4+ or CD8+ T cells sorted from blood, taken in a trial of the OX40 agonist ivuxolimab. The chain uses TRBV18 and TRBJ1-2; perhaps TRBD1 as D (5 bases). The CDR3 spells CASSQWDGHYGYTF. The CDR3 DNA follows: TGTGCCAGCTCGCAGTGGGACGGGCACTATGGCTACACCTTC.